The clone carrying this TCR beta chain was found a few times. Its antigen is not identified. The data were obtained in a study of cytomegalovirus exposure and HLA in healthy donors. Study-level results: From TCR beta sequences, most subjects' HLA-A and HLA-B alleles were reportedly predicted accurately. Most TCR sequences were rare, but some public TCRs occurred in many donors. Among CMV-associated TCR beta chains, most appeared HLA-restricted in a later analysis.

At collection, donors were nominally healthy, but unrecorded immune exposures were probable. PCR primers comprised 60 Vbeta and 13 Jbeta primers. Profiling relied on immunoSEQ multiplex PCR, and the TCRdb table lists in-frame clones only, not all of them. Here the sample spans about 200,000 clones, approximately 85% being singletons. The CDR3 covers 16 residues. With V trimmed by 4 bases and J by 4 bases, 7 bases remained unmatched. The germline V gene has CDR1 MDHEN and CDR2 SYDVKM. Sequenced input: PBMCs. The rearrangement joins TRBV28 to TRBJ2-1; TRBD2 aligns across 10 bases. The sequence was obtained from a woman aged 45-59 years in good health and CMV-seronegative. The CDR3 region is CASSSTGTSAYNEQFF. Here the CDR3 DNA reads TGTGCCAGCAGTTCAACCGGGACTAGCGCTTACAATGAGCAGTTCTTC.